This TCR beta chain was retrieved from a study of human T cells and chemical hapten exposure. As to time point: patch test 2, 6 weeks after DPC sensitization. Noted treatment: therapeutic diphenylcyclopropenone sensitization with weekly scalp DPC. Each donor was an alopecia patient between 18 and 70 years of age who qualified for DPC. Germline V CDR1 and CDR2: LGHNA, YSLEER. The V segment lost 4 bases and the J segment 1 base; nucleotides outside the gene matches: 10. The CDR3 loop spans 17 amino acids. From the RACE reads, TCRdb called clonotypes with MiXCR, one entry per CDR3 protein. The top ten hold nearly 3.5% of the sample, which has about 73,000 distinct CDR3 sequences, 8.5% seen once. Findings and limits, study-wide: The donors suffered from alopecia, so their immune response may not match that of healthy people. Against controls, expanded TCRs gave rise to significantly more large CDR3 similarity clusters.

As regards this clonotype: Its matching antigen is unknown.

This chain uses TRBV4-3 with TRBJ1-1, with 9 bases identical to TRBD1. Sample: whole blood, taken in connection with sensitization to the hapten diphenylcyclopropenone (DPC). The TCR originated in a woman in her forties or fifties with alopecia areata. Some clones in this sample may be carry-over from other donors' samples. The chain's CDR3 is CASSLGQGSSANTEAFF. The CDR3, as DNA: TGCGCCAGCAGCCTTGGACAGGGGAGCAGTGCGAACACTGAAGCTTTCTTT.